This entry lists 4 T cell receptor beta chains sequenced from one sample in a study of control samples from healthy donors and cancer patients. This table comes from immunoSEQ multiplex PCR, and its TCRdb copy is limited to in-frame clones, with some not included. The table includes some 110,000 clones, about 93% detected once. The sequencing input was blood. Receptors were obtained from a man aged 25 to 40 in good health.

In its sample, this clone was seen once. The chain employs TRBV12-3 or TRBV12-4 and TRBJ2-7; D remains ambiguous. Trimming removed 3 bases from V and 6 bases from J, with 12 bases in between. The CDR3 length is 13 residues. CDR3 nucleotides: TGTGCCAGCAGTTTTGGGCTGCCCGGCGAGCAGTACTTC. Amino acids: CASSFGLPGEQYF.

This clone is a singleton in its sample. The chain employs TRBV7-8 and TRBJ2-3; no reliable D call. Trimming removed 5 bases at V and 1 base at J, with 10 bases between. This CDR3 is 14 amino acids long. The germline CDR1 and CDR2 sequences are SGHVS and FQNEAQ. In nucleotides, the CDR3 is TGTGCCAGCAGCACCATGTTACGCACAGATACGCAGTATTTT. Translated, it gives CASSTMLRTDTQYF.

V is TRBV4-1 and J is TRBJ1-1; D might be TRBD1 (5 bases). CDR3 length: 14 amino acids. Trimming stripped 1 base from V and 6 bases from J, with 12 bases between. Germline-derived CDR1 and CDR2 are MGHRA and YSYEKL. The CDR3 loop is CASSQVGGSAEAFF. CDR3 bases: TGCGCCAGCAGCCAAGTTGGGGGGTCTGCTGAAGCTTTCTTT.

The chain recombines TRBV29-1 with TRBJ1-2, with 8 bases fitting TRBD1. Unmatched junction bases numbered 10, after V lost 8 bases and J lost 5 bases. The CDR3 has 13 amino acids. CDR1 SQVTM and CDR2 ANQGSEA come from the germline V gene. The chain's CDR3 is CSCEDRVEYGYTF. The CDR3 nucleotides are TGCAGCTGCGAGGACAGGGTAGAGTATGGCTACACCTTC.